The rows below give T cell receptor beta chains drawn from one sample of a study of T cell changes during pregnancy in multiple sclerosis. Repertoires were generated with immunoSEQ multiplex PCR, while TCRdb's copy carries only in-frame clones and drops some. This sample yields fewer than 85,000 clones, of which about 90% are seen a single time; 1.5% to 2% belongs to the top ten. The sequenced sample was peripheral blood, obtained in the first trimester of pregnancy. These receptors all come from a female donor in good health, enrolled as a control in a pregnancy study. CDR3s include the opening cysteine and the closing phenylalanine or tryptophan. The order of the fields is J gene, D gene, V gene, clone size, CDR3 DNA, CDR3 protein. D genes are given only for firm matches. Size tells how often a clone was seen (once, few, many) or the class of an expanded clone, and some rows leave it out.

TRBJ2-1	TRBD2	TRBV19	.	TGTGCCAGTAAGGTAGCGGGCAATGAGCAGTTCTTC	CASKVAGNEQFF
TRBJ2-2	.	TRBV20-1	.	TGCAGTGCCATCAGCACCGGGGAGCTGTTTTTT	CSAISTGELFF
TRBJ2-7	TRBD2	TRBV28	.	TGTGCCAGCAGTTTGTTCGGGGGGACCTACGAGCAGTACTTC	CASSLFGGTYEQYF
TRBJ2-1	TRBD2	TRBV11-1	.	TGTGCCAGCAGCCAAGATGCGGGACTAGCGGTTTACAATGAGCAGTTCTTC	CASSQDAGLAVYNEQFF
TRBJ2-5	TRBD2	TRBV11-2	.	TGTGCCAGCAGCCCCAGGCGGCTAGCGGGAGAGGGGACCCAGTACTTC	CASSPRRLAGEGTQYF
TRBJ2-1	.	TRBV2	medium-sized	TGTGCCAGCAGTGGTGATCCCGGGAGTGCCTACAATGAGCAGTTCTTC	CASSGDPGSAYNEQFF
TRBJ2-1	TRBD2	TRBV18	.	TGTGCCAGCTCCCCGCTTGCTAGCGGTCTCGGAAGCTCCTACAATGAGCAGTTCTTC	CASSPLASGLGSSYNEQFF
TRBJ2-7	TRBD2	TRBV6-5	.	TGTGCCTCTATTAGAGGGACTAGCGGCTCCTACGAGCAGTACTTC	CASIRGTSGSYEQYF
TRBJ2-3	TRBD1	TRBV6-5	once	TGTGCCAGCGAGTCGGGACAGAGCACAGATACGCAGTATTTT	CASESGQSTDTQYF
TRBJ2-5	TRBD1	TRBV10-3	.	TGTGCCATCAGTGAGTCGACGGGACAGGGCCAAGAGACCCAGTACTTC	CAISESTGQGQETQYF
TRBJ2-7	.	TRBV19	.	TGTGCCAGTAGTGACTCCCTAGGGGCCTCCTACGAGCAGTACTTC	CASSDSLGASYEQYF
TRBJ1-5	.	TRBV19	.	TGTGCCAGTAGTATAATAAAGATCGGGGATCGGGGCAATCAGCCCCAGCATTTT	CASSIIKIGDRGNQPQHF
TRBJ1-4	.	TRBV5-1	.	TGCGCCAGCAGCTTGGCCAATGGGGGCCCTAACGAAAAACTGTTTTTT	CASSLANGGPNEKLFF
TRBJ2-7	.	TRBV6-1	.	TGTGCCAGCAGTCTTCTAGCGAACTCCTACGAGCAGTACTTC	CASSLLANSYEQYF
TRBJ2-1	TRBD2	TRBV19	.	TGTGCCAGTAGTGGACTAGCGGGTTCAAATGAGCAGTTCTTC	CASSGLAGSNEQFF
TRBJ2-2	.	TRBV7-6	.	TGTGCCAGCAGCTTACCAGGCAGGCCCCACGGGGAGCTGTTTTTT	CASSLPGRPHGELFF
TRBJ2-1	.	TRBV7-2	.	TGTGCCAGCAGCTTAGACGGGAGCCCCTACAATGAGCAGTTCTTC	CASSLDGSPYNEQFF
TRBJ2-7	TRBD2	TRBV28	.	TGTGCCAGCAGAAAACATCCGGGACTAGCTTCTTACGAGCAGTACTTC	CASRKHPGLASYEQYF
TRBJ2-6	.	TRBV27	.	TGTGCCAGCAGTTTAATAGGGGCTGGGGCCAACGTCCTGACTTTC	CASSLIGAGANVLTF
TRBJ2-1	TRBD2	TRBV7-8	once	TGTGCCAGCAGCACCGGACTAGCGGATTACAATGAGCAGTTCTTC	CASSTGLADYNEQFF
TRBJ1-1	.	TRBV30	.	TGTGCCTGGAGCCCGGACAGACACACTGAAGCTTTCTTT	CAWSPDRHTEAFF
TRBJ1-5	.	TRBV28	.	TGTGCCAGCAGTCCGCGGGGATATCGGCCCCAGCATTTT	CASSPRGYRPQHF
TRBJ1-1	.	TRBV5-4	.	TGTGCCAGCATTCGAGGGGGGGCTACGGGGAGCACTGAAGCTTTCTTT	CASIRGGATGSTEAFF
TRBJ2-4	.	TRBV15	.	TGTGCCACCAGCAGAGATAGGGAGATTGGGGAAAACATTCAGTACTTC	CATSRDREIGENIQYF
TRBJ2-7	TRBD1	TRBV4-1	.	TGCGCCAGCAGCCAAATTGGACAGGGGGCCTACGAGCAGTACTTC	CASSQIGQGAYEQYF
TRBJ2-3	.	TRBV18	.	TGTGCCAGCTCACAGGGGATCACAGATACGCAGTATTTT	CASSQGITDTQYF
TRBJ2-1	.	TRBV6-6	.	TGTGCCAGCAGTTATTCTGGACCCCCGGACTATGAGCAGTTCTTC	CASSYSGPPDYEQFF
TRBJ2-5	.	TRBV7-9	.	TGTGCCAGCAGCGTTCCGGCGGGCCAAGAGACCCAGTACTTC	CASSVPAGQETQYF
TRBJ2-3	TRBD2	TRBV4-1	.	TGCGCCAGCAGCCAAGGACTAGCGGGGGGACAACGGCGTACAGATACGCAGTATTTT	CASSQGLAGGQRRTDTQYF
TRBJ1-1	TRBD1	TRBV5-1	.	TGCGCCAGCAGCGCACCGGGACAGGGAAGAGTAGCTTTCTTT	CASSAPGQGRVAFF
TRBJ1-2	.	TRBV2	.	TGTGCCATCTTGGACGGGGGAAGCTATGGCTACACCTTC	CAILDGGSYGYTF
TRBJ2-3	TRBD1	TRBV6-1	once	TGTGCCAGCACTGACAGGGTCGCAGATACGCAGTATTTT	CASTDRVADTQYF
TRBJ1-2	.	TRBV7-9	.	TGTGCCAGCAGCAACGTGGACAGACCCGTGGCTAACTATGGCTACACCTTC	CASSNVDRPVANYGYTF
TRBJ1-5	.	TRBV28	.	TGTGCCAGCAGTTTAGGGGGGGTACACAATCAGCCCCAGCATTTT	CASSLGGVHNQPQHF
TRBJ2-1	.	TRBV6-4	.	TGTGCCAGCAGTGTTCAGGGTTCCAATGAGCAGTTCTTC	CASSVQGSNEQFF
TRBJ1-5	.	TRBV5-8	.	TGTGCCAGCAGCTTGGCAGGGGATCAGCCCCAGCATTTT	CASSLAGDQPQHF
TRBJ1-1	TRBD1	TRBV27	.	TGTGCCAGCAGTTCAAGGACAGGGAACACTGAAGCTTTCTTT	CASSSRTGNTEAFF
TRBJ2-2	TRBD2	TRBV9	.	TGTGCCAGCAGCGCATCCCCGGGGGGTGGGACCGGGGAGCTGTTTTTT	CASSASPGGGTGELFF
TRBJ2-2	TRBD1	TRBV18	.	TGTGCCAGCTCACCTCGCCTGGGACAGGCGACGAACACCGGGGAGCTGTTTTTT	CASSPRLGQATNTGELFF
TRBJ1-1	.	TRBV19	.	TGTGCCAGTAGGTTGGAGGAAGCGGGACGGACTGAAGCTTTCTTT	CASRLEEAGRTEAFF
TRBJ2-7	TRBD2	TRBV6-5	.	TGTGCCAGCAGTTCCTCACCAACTAGCGGCGAGCAGTACTTC	CASSSSPTSGEQYF
TRBJ1-4	.	TRBV7-9	few	TGTGCCAGCAGCTTTTTCGGTGATGAAAAACTGTTTTTT	CASSFFGDEKLFF
TRBJ1-4	.	TRBV5-1	.	TGCGCCAGCAGTCTGGACAGTTCACGCGAAAAACTGTTTTTT	CASSLDSSREKLFF
TRBJ2-7	TRBD2	TRBV2	.	TGTGCCAGCAGGGTACTAGCGGGAGGGCCGGGAGAGCAGTACTTC	CASRVLAGGPGEQYF
TRBJ2-3	.	TRBV10-3	.	TGTGCCACCGAGTCGGGCACAGATACGCAGTATTTT	CATESGTDTQYF
TRBJ2-3	TRBD1	TRBV7-9	.	TGTGCCAGCAGCGCGGGACAGGGGGCCGCAGATACGCAGTATTTT	CASSAGQGAADTQYF
TRBJ2-3	TRBD2	TRBV7-9	.	TGTGCCAGCAGCACAACTAGCGGGATTGCAGATACGCAGTATTTT	CASSTTSGIADTQYF
TRBJ2-7	TRBD2	TRBV9	.	TGTGCCAGCAGCGTAGCTGCGGGAGCCTCCTACGAGCAGTACTTC	CASSVAAGASYEQYF
TRBJ2-1	.	TRBV5-6	.	TGTGCCAGCAGCTTGTGGTTGTGGCAGACAGTTTCCTACAATGAGCAGTTCTTC	CASSLWLWQTVSYNEQFF
TRBJ1-4	.	TRBV28	.	TGTGCCAGCAGTTTGCAGGACAGCTTCGAAAAACTGTTTTTT	CASSLQDSFEKLFF